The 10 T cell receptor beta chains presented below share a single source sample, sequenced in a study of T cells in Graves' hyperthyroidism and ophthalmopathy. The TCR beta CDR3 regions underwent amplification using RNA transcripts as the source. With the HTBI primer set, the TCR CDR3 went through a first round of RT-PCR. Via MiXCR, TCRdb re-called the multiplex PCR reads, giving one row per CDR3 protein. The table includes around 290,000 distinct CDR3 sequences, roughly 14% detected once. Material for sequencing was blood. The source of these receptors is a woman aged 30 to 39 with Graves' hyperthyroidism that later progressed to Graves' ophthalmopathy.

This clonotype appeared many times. CDR3 nucleotides: TGTGCCAGCAGTTCCGGACAGGGCCTTCACACTGAAGCTTTCTTT. Translation gives CASSSGQGLHTEAFF. The gene calls are TRBV27 and TRBJ1-1, with 8 positions matching TRBD1. The V and J ends lost 4 bases and 3 bases, in that order; junction bases with no gene match: 7. Per germline, CDR1 MNHEY and CDR2 SMNVEV (reference sequence). This CDR3 is built from 15 residues.

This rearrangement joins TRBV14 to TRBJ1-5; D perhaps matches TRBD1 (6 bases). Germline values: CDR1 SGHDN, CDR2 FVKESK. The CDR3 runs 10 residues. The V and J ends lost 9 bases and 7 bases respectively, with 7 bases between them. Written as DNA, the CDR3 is TGTGCCAGAGGGGGGCAGCCCCAGCATTTT. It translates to CARGGQPQHF.

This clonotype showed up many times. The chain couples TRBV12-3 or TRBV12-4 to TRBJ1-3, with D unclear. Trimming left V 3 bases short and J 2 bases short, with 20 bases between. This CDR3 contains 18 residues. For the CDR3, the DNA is TGTGCCAGCAGTTTCTCGGGTCGAGTGGCCGGCACTGGAAACACCATATATTTT. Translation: CASSFSGRVAGTGNTIYF.

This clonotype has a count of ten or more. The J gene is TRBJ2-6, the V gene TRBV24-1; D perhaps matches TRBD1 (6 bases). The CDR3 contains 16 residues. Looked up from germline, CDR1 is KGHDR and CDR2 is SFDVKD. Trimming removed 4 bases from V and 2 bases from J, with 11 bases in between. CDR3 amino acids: CATSDNSGAGANVLTF. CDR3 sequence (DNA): TGTGCCACCAGTGACAATTCAGGGGCTGGGGCCAACGTCCTGACTTTC.

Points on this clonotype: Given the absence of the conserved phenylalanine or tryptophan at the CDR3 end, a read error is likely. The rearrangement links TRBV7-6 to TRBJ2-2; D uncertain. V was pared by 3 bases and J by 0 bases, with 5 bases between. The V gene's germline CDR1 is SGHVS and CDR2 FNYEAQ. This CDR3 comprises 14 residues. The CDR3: CASSFQPNTGELFS. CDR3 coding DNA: TGTGCCAGCAGCTTCCAACCGAACACCGGGGAGCTGTTTTCT.

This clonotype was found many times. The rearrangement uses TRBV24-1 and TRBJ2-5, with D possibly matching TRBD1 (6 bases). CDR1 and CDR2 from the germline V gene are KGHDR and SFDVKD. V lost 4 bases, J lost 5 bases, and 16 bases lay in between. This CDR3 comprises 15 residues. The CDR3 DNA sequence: TGTGCCACCAGTGAGAGACAGGTGGGGCACGAGACCCAGTACTTC. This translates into CATSERQVGHETQYF.

In DNA, the CDR3 is TGTGCCAGCAGCGAAGGACTTAGCTACGAGCAGTACTTC. It specifies CASSEGLSYEQYF. The chain couples TRBV11-2 to TRBJ2-7, with D possibly matching TRBD2 (5 bases). The V end was cut by 5 bases, the J end by 3 bases, with 11 bases between. Germline loops: CDR1 SGHAT, CDR2 FQNNGV. The CDR3 has 13 amino acids.

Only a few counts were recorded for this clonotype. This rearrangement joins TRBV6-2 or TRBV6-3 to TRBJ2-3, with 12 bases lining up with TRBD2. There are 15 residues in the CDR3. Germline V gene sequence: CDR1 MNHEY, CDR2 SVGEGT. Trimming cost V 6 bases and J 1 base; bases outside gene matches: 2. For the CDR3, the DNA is TGTGCCAGCAGGCGGACTAGCGGGGGCACAGATACGCAGTATTTT. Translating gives CASRRTSGGTDTQYF.

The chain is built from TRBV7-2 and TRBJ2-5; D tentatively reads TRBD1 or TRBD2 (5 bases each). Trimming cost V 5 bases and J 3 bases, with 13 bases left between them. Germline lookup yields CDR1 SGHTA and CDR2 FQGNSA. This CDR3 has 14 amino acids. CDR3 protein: CASSARDGEETQYF. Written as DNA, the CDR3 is TGTGCCAGCAGCGCCAGGGACGGCGAAGAGACCCAGTACTTC.

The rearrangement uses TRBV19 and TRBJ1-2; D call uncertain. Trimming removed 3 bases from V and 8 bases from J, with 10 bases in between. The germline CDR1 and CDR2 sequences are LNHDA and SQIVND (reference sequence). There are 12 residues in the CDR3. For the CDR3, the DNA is TGTGCCAGTAGTATCTCGTCCGACGGCTACACCTTC. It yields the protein CASSISSDGYTF.